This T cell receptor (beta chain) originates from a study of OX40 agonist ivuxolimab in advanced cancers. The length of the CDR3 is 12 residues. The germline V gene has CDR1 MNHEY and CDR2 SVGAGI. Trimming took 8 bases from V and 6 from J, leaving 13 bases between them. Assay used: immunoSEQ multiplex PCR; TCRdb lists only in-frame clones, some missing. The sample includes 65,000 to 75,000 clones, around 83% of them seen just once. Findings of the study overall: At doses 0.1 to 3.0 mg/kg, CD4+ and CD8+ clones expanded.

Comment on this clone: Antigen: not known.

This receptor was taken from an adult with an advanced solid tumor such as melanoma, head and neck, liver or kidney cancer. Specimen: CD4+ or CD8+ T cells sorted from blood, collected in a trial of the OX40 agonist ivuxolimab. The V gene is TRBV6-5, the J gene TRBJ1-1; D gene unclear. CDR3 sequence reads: CASGSEFAEAFF. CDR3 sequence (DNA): TGTGCCAGCGGAAGCGAGTTCGCTGAAGCTTTCTTT.